Below are 21 T cell receptor beta chains sequenced from a single sample in a study of blood T cell repertoires in COVID-19. Measured with immunoSEQ multiplex PCR; TCRdb has only the in-frame clones, and not every one. The profile shows about 70,000 clones, roughly 85% of them singletons. Sample: peripheral blood. The receptor source for this set is a woman older than 75 with acute or convalescent COVID-19.

This clone appeared once. The chain joins TRBV6-2 or TRBV6-3 to TRBJ1-1, with D unclear. The germline CDR1 and CDR2 sequences are MNHEY and SVGEGT. Trimming left V 2 bases short and J 2 bases short, with 9 bases between. The CDR3 extends over 14 amino acids. Written as DNA, the CDR3 is TGTGCCAGCAGTTACCTCGCAGTAAACACTGAAGCTTTCTTT. The encoded protein is CASSYLAVNTEAFF.

J is TRBJ2-7 and V is TRBV19; TRBD1 matches at 10 bases. This CDR3 spans 15 amino acids. Germline CDR1 and CDR2: LNHDA and SQIVND (reference sequence). V lost 5 bases to trimming and J lost 5 bases; unmatched junction nucleotides: 9. CDR3 in DNA: TGTGCCAGTAGTCTGGAGGGGGGGACAGGGGACGAGCAGTACTTC. As protein: CASSLEGGTGDEQYF. Complete variable domain (other parts from reference TRBV19 and TRBJ2-7): DGGITQSPKYLFRKEGQNVTLSCEQNLNHDAMYWYRQDPGQGLRLIYYSQIVNDFQKGDIAEGYSVSREKKESFPLTVTSAQKNPTAFYLCASSLEGGTGDEQYFGPGTRLTVT.

V and J are TRBV5-6 and TRBJ1-2, with D perhaps TRBD1 (6 bases). There are 14 residues in the CDR3. The germline gives CDR1 SGHDT, CDR2 YYEEEE. V gave up 0 bases and J gave up 4 bases, with 10 bases separating them. CDR3 residues: CASSLAGQIYGYTF. CDR3 nucleotides: TGTGCCAGCAGCTTGGCTGGACAGATCTATGGCTACACCTTC.

This rearrangement joins TRBV7-9 to TRBJ2-7; 10 bases are a match to TRBD1. V lost 0 bases to trimming and J lost 5 bases; unmatched junction nucleotides: 7. Germline lookup yields CDR1 SEHNR and CDR2 FQNEAQ (reference sequence). The CDR3 is made up of 16 amino acids. This chain's CDR3 is CASSLARQGATDEQYF. CDR3 nucleotides: TGTGCCAGCAGCTTAGCCCGACAGGGGGCAACAGACGAGCAGTACTTC.

This sequence joins TRBV7-8 and TRBJ1-5; 8 bases line up with TRBD1. In germline, CDR1 is SGHVS, CDR2 FQNEAQ. The CDR3 loop spans 16 amino acids. Unmatched junction bases numbered 6, after V lost 1 base and J lost 4 bases. The CDR3: CASSLEHRGGNQPQHF. The CDR3 DNA reads as TGTGCCAGCAGCTTAGAACACAGGGGGGGGAATCAGCCCCAGCATTTT.

The chain carries TRBV5-6 and TRBJ2-7; 7 positions match TRBD1. V lost 4 bases to trimming and J lost 3 bases; unmatched junction nucleotides: 10. Per the germline V gene, CDR1 is SGHDT and CDR2 is YYEEEE. This CDR3 comprises 15 residues. CDR3 in DNA: TGTGCCAGCAGCGCGACAGGGTCTTCGGACTACGAGCAGTACTTC. Translation gives CASSATGSSDYEQYF.

The chain is built from TRBV6-1 and TRBJ2-1; 9 positions match TRBD2. J was trimmed by 5 bases and V by 2 bases; bases with no gene match: 7. This CDR3 contains 16 residues. Germline CDR1 reads MNHNS; CDR2 reads SASEGT. The CDR3 sequence: CASSERAGGYNNEQFF. CDR3 coding DNA: TGTGCCAGCAGTGAAAGAGCGGGGGGTTACAACAATGAGCAGTTCTTC.

J is TRBJ1-5 and V is TRBV2, with 7 bases identical to TRBD1. In germline, CDR1 is SNHLY, CDR2 FYNNEI. The CDR3 sequence is 14 residues long. V lost 6 bases, J lost 2 bases, and 4 bases stayed unmatched. Written as DNA, the CDR3 is TGTGCCAGCAGCAAAGACAGGGGCAATCAGCCCCAGCATTTT. Amino acids: CASSKDRGNQPQHF.

The genes are TRBV30 and TRBJ1-5, with 9 bases matching TRBD1. Germline loops: CDR1 GTSNPN, CDR2 SVGIG (reference sequence). The V and J ends lost 1 base and 0 bases, in that order; junction bases with no gene match: 10. The CDR3 is 18 residues long. The CDR3 sequence: CAWSGITTGGGSNQPQHF. The CDR3 nucleotides are TGTGCCTGGAGTGGAATCACGACAGGGGGGGGTAGCAATCAGCCCCAGCATTTT.

The rearrangement uses TRBV5-1 and TRBJ1-5; D not certain. The V gene's germline CDR1 is SGHRS and CDR2 YFSETQ. V lost 3 bases and J lost 6, with 10 bases in between. The CDR3 covers 13 residues. The CDR3 spells CASSSGRGQPQHF. CDR3 bases: TGCGCCAGCAGCTCCGGGAGAGGTCAGCCCCAGCATTTT.

The chain is built from TRBV3-1 (or the pseudogene TRBV3-2) and TRBJ1-2, with D tentatively TRBD1 (6 bases). CDR1 is LGHDT, CDR2 YNNKEL, per germline (reference sequence). This CDR3 is 15 amino acids long. Trimming stripped 4 bases from V and 4 bases from J, with 16 bases between. The DNA of the CDR3 is TGTGCCAGCAGCCTGCGGGGGGGCGGAGGCTATGGCTACACCTTC. Translating gives CASSLRGGGGYGYTF.

In its sample, this clone was seen many times. J is TRBJ2-7 and V is TRBV7-2; possibly TRBD2 for D (5 bases). The CDR3 consists of 14 residues. Trimming stripped 0 bases from V and 7 bases from J, with 13 bases between. Germline V gene data show CDR1 as SGHTA and CDR2 as FQGNSA. CDR3 sequence reads: CASSLAGSPREQYF. In DNA form, the CDR3 reads TGTGCCAGCAGCTTAGCTGGGAGTCCTCGGGAGCAGTACTTC.

V gene TRBV30 combines with J gene TRBJ1-1; TRBD1 might be the D (5 bases). Germline-derived CDR1 and CDR2 are GTSNPN and SVGIG (reference sequence). The CDR3 sequence is 13 residues long. Trimming removed 4 bases at V and 4 bases at J, with 13 bases between. The CDR3: CAWKTQGSTEAFF. In nucleotides, the CDR3 is TGTGCCTGGAAGACGCAGGGATCCACTGAAGCTTTCTTT. Looking up the rest from reference TRBV30 and TRBJ1-1 gives the full variable domain: SQTIHQWPATLVQPVGSPLSLECTVEGTSNPNLYWYRQAAGRGLQLLFYSVGIGQISSEVPQNLSASRPQDRQFILSSKKLLLSDSGFYLCAWKTQGSTEAFFGQGTRLTVV.

The chain links TRBV7-9 to TRBJ2-2; D might be TRBD2 (5 bases). The ends were cut back, 7 bases at V and 0 bases at J, with 18 bases in the middle. Germline-derived CDR1 and CDR2 are SEHNR and FQNEAQ (reference sequence). The length of the CDR3 is 17 residues. CDR3 sequence reads: CASIDGVGRPNTGELFF. CDR3 DNA: TGTGCCAGCATCGACGGGGTTGGCAGACCGAACACCGGGGAGCTGTTTTTT. Variable domain in full (rest from reference TRBV7-9 and TRBJ2-2): DTGVSQNPRHKITKRGQNVTFRCDPISEHNRLYWYRQTLGQGPEFLTYFQNEAQLEKSRLLSDRFSAERPKGSFSTLEIQRTEQGDSAMYLCASIDGVGRPNTGELFFGEGSRLTVL.

The V and J genes are TRBV2 and TRBJ1-1, with D possibly TRBD1 on 6 matching bases. V lost 8 bases and J 4 bases, leaving 14 bases between the germline ends. The V gene's germline CDR1 is SNHLY and CDR2 FYNNEI. This CDR3 spans 13 amino acids. The CDR3, as DNA: TGTGCCAGCCACAGGGAATCGGGCACTGAAGCTTTCTTT. Its protein is CASHRESGTEAFF.

The chain links TRBV5-1 to TRBJ2-5; the match to TRBD1 covers 9 bases. The CDR3 has 14 amino acids. Germline V gene lookup returns CDR1 SGHRS and CDR2 YFSETQ. The J segment lost 5 bases and the V segment lost 7 bases, leaving 9 bases of the junction unmatched. CDR3 sequence: CASVLTGGEETQYF. DNA of the CDR3: TGCGCCAGCGTCTTGACAGGGGGAGAGGAGACCCAGTACTTC.

The chain couples TRBV6-5 to TRBJ2-3; D gene uncertain. CDR1 and CDR2 from the germline V gene are MNHEY and SVGAGI. Trimming cost V 8 bases and J 0 bases, with 9 bases left between them. The CDR3 runs 13 residues. The CDR3 sequence: CASADPSTDTQYF. DNA of the CDR3: TGTGCCAGCGCGGATCCTAGCACAGATACGCAGTATTTT.

This clone appeared a few times. In the same sample, other DNA sequences code for this CDR3. This chain uses TRBV5-4 with TRBJ1-2; D may be TRBD1 (6 bases). The germline V gene encodes CDR1 SGHNT and CDR2 YYREEE (reference sequence). The CDR3 sequence is 14 residues long. Trimming removed 3 bases at V and 1 base at J, with 10 bases between. The CDR3 here is CASSSGQRNYGYTF. The CDR3 nucleotides are TGTGCCAGCAGCTCCGGACAGCGTAACTATGGCTACACCTTC.

The table lists this clone with a few counts. This chain connects TRBV19 to TRBJ1-2, with D perhaps TRBD1 (6 bases). The CDR3 contains 14 residues. V lost 3 bases, J lost 4 bases, and 12 bases lay in between. CDR1 and CDR2 from the germline V gene are LNHDA and SQIVND (reference sequence). CDR3 DNA sequence: TGTGCCAGTAGTATTCTGTCGGACAGCTATGGCTACACCTTC. Translating gives CASSILSDSYGYTF.

This chain joins TRBV7-8 and TRBJ2-5; tentatively, D is TRBD1 (5 bases). This CDR3 is 13 amino acids long. The V end lost 6 bases, the J end lost 5 bases, and 13 bases lay between the germline ends. In germline, CDR1 is SGHVS, CDR2 FQNEAQ. CDR3 nucleotide sequence: TGTGCCAGCAGTCGACGACAGTCGGAGACCCAGTACTTC. Residues: CASSRRQSETQYF.

The genes are TRBV6-5 and TRBJ1-2; D gene ambiguous. Germline V lookup: CDR1 MNHEY, CDR2 SVGAGI. The CDR3 has 12 amino acids. Trimming removed 6 bases at V and 5 bases at J, with 10 bases between. CDR3 loop: CASRHDSYGYTF. CDR3 coding DNA: TGTGCCAGCAGACACGACTCTTATGGCTACACCTTC.